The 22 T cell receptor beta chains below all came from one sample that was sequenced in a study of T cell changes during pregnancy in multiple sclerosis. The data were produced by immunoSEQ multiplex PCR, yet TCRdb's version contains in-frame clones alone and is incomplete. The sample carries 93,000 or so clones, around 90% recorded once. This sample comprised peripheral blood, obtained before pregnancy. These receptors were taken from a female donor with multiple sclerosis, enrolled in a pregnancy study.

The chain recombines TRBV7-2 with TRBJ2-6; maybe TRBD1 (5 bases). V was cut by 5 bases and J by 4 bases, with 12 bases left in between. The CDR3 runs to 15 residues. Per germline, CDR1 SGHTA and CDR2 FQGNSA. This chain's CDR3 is CASSPRVFGANVLTF. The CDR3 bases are TGTGCCAGCAGCCCCAGGGTCTTCGGGGCCAACGTCCTGACTTTC.

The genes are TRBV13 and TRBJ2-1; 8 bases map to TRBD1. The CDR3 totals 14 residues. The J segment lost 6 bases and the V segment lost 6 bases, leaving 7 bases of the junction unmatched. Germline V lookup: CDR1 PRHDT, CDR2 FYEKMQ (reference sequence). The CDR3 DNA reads TGTGCCAGCAGTCCCGGACAGGGTGTCAATGAGCAGTTCTTC. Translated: CASSPGQGVNEQFF. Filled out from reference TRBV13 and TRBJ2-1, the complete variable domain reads AAGVIQSPRHLIKEKRETATLKCYPIPRHDTVYWYQQGPGQDPQFLISFYEKMQSDKGSIPDRFSAQQFSDYHSELNMSSLELGDSALYFCASSPGQGVNEQFFGPGTRLTVL.

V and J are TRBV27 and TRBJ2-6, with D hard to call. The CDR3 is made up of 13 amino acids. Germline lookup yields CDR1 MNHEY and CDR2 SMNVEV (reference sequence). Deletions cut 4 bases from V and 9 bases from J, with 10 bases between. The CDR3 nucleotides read TGTGCCAGCAGTTCCCCTCCGGGCAACGTCCTGACTTTC. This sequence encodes CASSSPPGNVLTF.

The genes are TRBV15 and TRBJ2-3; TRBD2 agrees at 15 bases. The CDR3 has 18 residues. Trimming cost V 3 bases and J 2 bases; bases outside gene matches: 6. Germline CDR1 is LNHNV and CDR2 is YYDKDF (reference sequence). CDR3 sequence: CATSSDRTSGRVTDTQYF. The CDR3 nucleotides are TGTGCCACCAGCAGCGACCGGACTAGCGGGAGGGTCACAGATACGCAGTATTTT.

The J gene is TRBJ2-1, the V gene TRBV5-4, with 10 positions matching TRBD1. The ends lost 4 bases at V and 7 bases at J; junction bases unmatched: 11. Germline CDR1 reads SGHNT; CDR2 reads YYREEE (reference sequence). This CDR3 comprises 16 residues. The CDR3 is CASSPATGGPGNEQFF. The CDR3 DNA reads TGTGCCAGCAGCCCCGCGACAGGGGGCCCGGGGAATGAGCAGTTCTTC.

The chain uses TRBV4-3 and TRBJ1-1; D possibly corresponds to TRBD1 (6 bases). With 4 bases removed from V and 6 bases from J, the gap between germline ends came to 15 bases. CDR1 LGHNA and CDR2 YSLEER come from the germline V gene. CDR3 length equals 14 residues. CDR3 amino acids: CASSLISGDPEAFF. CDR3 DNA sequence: TGCGCCAGCAGCCTGATTTCAGGGGATCCTGAAGCTTTCTTT.

CDR3 region: CASSEGQLTEAFF. In DNA form, the CDR3 reads TGTGCCAGCAGCGAAGGACAGCTCACTGAAGCTTTCTTT. The chain joins TRBV9 to TRBJ1-1; D perhaps matches TRBD1 (6 bases). CDR3 length equals 13 residues. Trimming stripped 3 bases from V and 4 bases from J, with 10 bases between. Germline values: CDR1 SGDLS, CDR2 YYNGEE. The variable domain in full, with the rest retrieved from reference TRBV9 and TRBJ1-1, is DSGVTQTPKHLITATGQRVTLRCSPRSGDLSVYWYQQSLDQGLQFLIQYYNGEERAKGNILERFSAQQFPDLHSELNLSSLELGDSALYFCASSEGQLTEAFFGQGTRLTVV.

The CDR3 loop reads CASSVDPSSINPFQPGRYTF. Written as DNA, the CDR3 is TGTGCCAGCAGCGTAGACCCAAGCTCAATTAACCCCTTCCAGCCTGGGCGCTACACCTTC. The gene calls are TRBV9 and TRBJ1-2, with D unclear. Germline V lookup: CDR1 SGDLS, CDR2 YYNGEE. The CDR3 totals 20 residues. Trimming took off 0 bases at V and 9 bases at J, with 33 bases between the two ends.

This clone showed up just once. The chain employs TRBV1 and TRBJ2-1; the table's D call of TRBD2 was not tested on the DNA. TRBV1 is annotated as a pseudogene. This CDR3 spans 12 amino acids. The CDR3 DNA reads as TGCACCAGCAGCCCAAGACTAGCGGAAGAGTTCTTC. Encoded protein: CTSSPRLAEEFF.

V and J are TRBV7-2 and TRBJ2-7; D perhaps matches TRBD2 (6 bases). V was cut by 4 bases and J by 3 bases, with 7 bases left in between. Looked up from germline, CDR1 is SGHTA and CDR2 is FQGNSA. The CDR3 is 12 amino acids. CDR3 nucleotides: TGTGCCAGCAGCTCGACTAGCTACGAGCAGTACTTC. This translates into CASSSTSYEQYF.

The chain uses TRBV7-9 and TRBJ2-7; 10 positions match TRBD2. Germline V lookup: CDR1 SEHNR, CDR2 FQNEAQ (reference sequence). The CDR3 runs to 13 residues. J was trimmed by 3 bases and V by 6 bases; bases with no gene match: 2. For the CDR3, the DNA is TGTGCCAGCAGTTCTAGCGGGAGCTACGAGCAGTACTTC. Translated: CASSSSGSYEQYF.

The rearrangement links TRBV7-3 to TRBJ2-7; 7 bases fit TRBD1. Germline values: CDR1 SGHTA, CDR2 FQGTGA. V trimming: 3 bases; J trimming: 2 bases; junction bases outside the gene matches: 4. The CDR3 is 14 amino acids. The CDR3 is CASSLGRGTYEQYF. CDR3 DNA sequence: TGTGCCAGCAGCTTGGGCAGGGGGACCTACGAGCAGTACTTC.

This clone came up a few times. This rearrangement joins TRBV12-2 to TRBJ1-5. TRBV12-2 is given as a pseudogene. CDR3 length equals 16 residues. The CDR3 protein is CASRLVVFPSNQPQHF. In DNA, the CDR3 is TGTGCAAGTCGCTTAGTTGTCTTCCCTAGCAATCAGCCCCAGCATTTT.

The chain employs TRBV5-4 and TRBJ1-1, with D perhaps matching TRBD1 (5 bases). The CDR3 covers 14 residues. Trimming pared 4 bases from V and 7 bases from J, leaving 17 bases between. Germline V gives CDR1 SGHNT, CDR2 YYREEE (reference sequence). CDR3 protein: CASSRGTSQDEAFF. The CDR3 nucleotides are TGTGCCAGCAGCCGGGGGACTTCACAGGATGAAGCTTTCTTT.

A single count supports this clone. In nucleotides, the CDR3 is TGTGCCAGCAGCGCGACAGGGGCAGTCCGGAATTCACCCCTCCACTTT. Protein product: CASSATGAVRNSPLHF. J is TRBJ1-6 and V is TRBV9, with TRBD1 matching over 8 bases. This CDR3 has 16 amino acids. V was clipped by 3 bases and J by 7 bases; unmatched bases: 9. The V gene's germline CDR1 is SGDLS and CDR2 YYNGEE.

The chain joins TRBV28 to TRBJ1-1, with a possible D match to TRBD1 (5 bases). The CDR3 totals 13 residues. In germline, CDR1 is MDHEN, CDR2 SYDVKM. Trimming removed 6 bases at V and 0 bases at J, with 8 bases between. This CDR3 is CASSIRVNTEAFF. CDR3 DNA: TGTGCCAGCAGCATCAGGGTGAACACTGAAGCTTTCTTT.

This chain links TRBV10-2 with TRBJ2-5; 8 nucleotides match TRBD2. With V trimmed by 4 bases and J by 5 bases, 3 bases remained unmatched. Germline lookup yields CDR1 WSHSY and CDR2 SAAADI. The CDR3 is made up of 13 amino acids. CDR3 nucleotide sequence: TGCGCCAGCAGTGGACTAGCGTGGGAGACCCAGTACTTC. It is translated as CASSGLAWETQYF.

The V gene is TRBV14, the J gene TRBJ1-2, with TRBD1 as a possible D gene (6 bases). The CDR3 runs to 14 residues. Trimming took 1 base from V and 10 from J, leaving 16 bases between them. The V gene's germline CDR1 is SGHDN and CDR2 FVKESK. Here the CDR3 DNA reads TGTGCCAGCAGCCAAGTGGGGCAGGGGAATTACTACACCTTC. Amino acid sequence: CASSQVGQGNYYTF.

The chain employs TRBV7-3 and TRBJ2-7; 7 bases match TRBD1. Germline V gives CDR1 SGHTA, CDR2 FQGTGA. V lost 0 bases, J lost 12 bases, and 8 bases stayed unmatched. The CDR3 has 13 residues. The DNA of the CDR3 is TGTGCCAGCAGCTTAACTCCCGGACAGGCGCCGTACTTC. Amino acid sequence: CASSLTPGQAPYF.

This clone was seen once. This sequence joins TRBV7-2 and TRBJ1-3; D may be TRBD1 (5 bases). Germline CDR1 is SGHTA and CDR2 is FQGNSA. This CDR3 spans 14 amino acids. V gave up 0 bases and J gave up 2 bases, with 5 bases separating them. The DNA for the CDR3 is TGTGCCAGCAGCTTAGCCAGGGCTGGAAACACCATATATTTT. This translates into CASSLARAGNTIYF.

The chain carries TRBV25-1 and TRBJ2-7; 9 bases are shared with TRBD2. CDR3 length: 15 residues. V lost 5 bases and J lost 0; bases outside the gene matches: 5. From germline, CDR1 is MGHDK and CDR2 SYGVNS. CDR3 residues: CASSPLAGSSYEQYF. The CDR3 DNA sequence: TGTGCCAGCAGTCCGCTAGCGGGGAGCTCCTACGAGCAGTACTTC.

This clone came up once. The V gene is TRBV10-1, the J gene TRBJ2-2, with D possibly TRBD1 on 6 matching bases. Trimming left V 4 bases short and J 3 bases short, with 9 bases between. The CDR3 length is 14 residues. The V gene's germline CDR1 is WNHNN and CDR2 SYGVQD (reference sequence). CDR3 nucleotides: TGCGCCAGCAGTGCCTCAGGGGACACCGGGGAGCTGTTTTTT. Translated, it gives CASSASGDTGELFF.